Each of the 13 T cell receptor beta chains below was sequenced from the same sample in a study of T cell responses to AZD1222 COVID-19 vaccine. Method: immunoSEQ multiplex PCR; TCRdb's copy keeps in-frame clones and lacks some. The profile covers more than 95,000 clones, with 85% to 90% appearing a single time and about 27% taken by the ten largest. This material consisted of peripheral blood, taken on day 0 of AZD1222 vaccination. These receptors were taken from an adult in good health.

The CDR3 here is CASSYRTGGVEKLFF. CDR3 in DNA: TGTGCCAGCAGTTACAGGACAGGGGGCGTTGAAAAACTGTTTTTT. The gene calls are TRBV6-5 and TRBJ1-4; 11 nucleotides match TRBD1. Germline V CDR1 and CDR2: MNHEY, SVGAGI. The J segment lost 7 bases and the V segment lost 2 bases, leaving 3 bases of the junction unmatched. This CDR3 comprises 15 residues.

The V gene is TRBV6-5, the J gene TRBJ1-1; 7 bases agree with TRBD1. The CDR3 contains 14 residues. The V and J ends lost 6 bases and 1 base, in that order; junction bases with no gene match: 5. Germline values: CDR1 MNHEY, CDR2 SVGAGI. The CDR3 coding sequence is TGTGCCAGCAGGCACAGGACAGGGAACACTGAAGCTTTCTTT. This codes for CASRHRTGNTEAFF.

The chain employs TRBV9 and TRBJ2-7; 7 bases are a match to TRBD2. J gave up 3 bases and V 1 base, and 1 base lay outside the gene matches. This CDR3 is 13 amino acids long. Germline CDR1 reads SGDLS; CDR2 reads YYNGEE. CDR3 region: CASSVSSGYEQYF. For the CDR3, the DNA is TGTGCCAGCAGCGTATCTAGCGGCTACGAGCAGTACTTC.

The chain links TRBV7-9 to TRBJ2-1; D is undetermined. Trimming took 6 bases from V and 9 from J, leaving 21 bases between them. Germline assignment: CDR1 SEHNR and CDR2 FQNEAQ (reference sequence). CDR3 size: 15 residues. CDR3 in DNA: TGTGCCAGCAGACACTACCAGGCTCGGGTCAGTGAGCAGTTCTTC. Protein: CASRHYQARVSEQFF.

The genes are TRBV29-1 and TRBJ1-1; no clear D gene. Germline lookup yields CDR1 SQVTM and CDR2 ANQGSEA. V was cut by 1 base and J by 0 bases, with 6 bases left in between. The CDR3 is 13 residues long. CDR3 region: CSVEAGMNTEAFF. CDR3 DNA sequence: TGCAGCGTTGAAGCAGGCATGAACACTGAAGCTTTCTTT.

V gene TRBV3-1 (or the pseudogene TRBV3-2) combines with J gene TRBJ1-4, with D tentatively TRBD1 (6 bases). Trimming took 4 bases from V and 7 from J, leaving 13 bases between them. CDR1 and CDR2 from the germline V gene are LGHDT and YNNKEL (reference sequence). The CDR3 extends over 14 amino acids. CDR3 DNA: TGTGCCAGCAGCCTGACAGGAAGGGGTGAAAAACTGTTTTTT. This codes for CASSLTGRGEKLFF.

The J gene is TRBJ2-7, the V gene TRBV5-1, with D possibly TRBD2 on 6 matching bases. CDR1 and CDR2 (germline): SGHRS, YFSETQ. V lost 0 bases, J lost 5 bases, and 12 bases lay in between. This CDR3 contains 14 residues. DNA of the CDR3: TGCGCCAGCAGCTTGGGGGAGGTCGTCCACGAGCAGTACTTC. Its translation is CASSLGEVVHEQYF.

This chain connects TRBV2 to TRBJ2-5, with TRBD1 matching over 8 bases. The CDR3 is 15 amino acids. Germline V gene sequence: CDR1 SNHLY, CDR2 FYNNEI. Trimming removed 5 bases from V and 5 bases from J; junction bases left unmatched: 10. For the CDR3, the DNA is TGTGCCAGCAGTCTCCTAACAGGGGGGCTTGAGACCCAGTACTTC. Protein sequence: CASSLLTGGLETQYF.

The chain has TRBV9 and TRBJ2-7; 11 bases match TRBD2. J gave up 7 bases and V 3 bases, and 6 bases lay outside the gene matches. The CDR3 is 14 amino acids. Germline V CDR1 and CDR2: SGDLS, YYNGEE. CDR3 DNA sequence: TGTGCCAGCAGCGAAACAACTAGCGGGAGTGAGCAGTACTTC. Translation gives CASSETTSGSEQYF.

This sequence joins TRBV4-1 and TRBJ1-4, with 7 bases matching TRBD1. The CDR3 totals 16 residues. CDR1 and CDR2 from the germline V gene are MGHRA and YSYEKL. V trimming: 3 bases; J trimming: 3 bases; junction bases outside the gene matches: 7. The CDR3 DNA reads TGCGCCAGCAGCCAGTCGGCTGGGACAGCTAATGAAAAACTGTTTTTT. Protein product: CASSQSAGTANEKLFF.

The chain is built from TRBV29-1 and TRBJ1-4, with D hard to call. V was trimmed by 4 bases and J by 5 bases, leaving 8 bases between them. Germline CDR1 SQVTM, CDR2 ANQGSEA. This CDR3 contains 12 residues. In DNA form, the CDR3 reads TGCAGCGTTGCAGACTTAAATGAAAAACTGTTTTTT. Its protein is CSVADLNEKLFF.

Worth noting for this clone: Other nucleotide sequences in the sample specify the same CDR3. This chain uses TRBV5-1 with TRBJ1-4; maybe TRBD1 (5 bases). The length of the CDR3 is 14 residues. The V end lost 0 bases, the J end lost 8 bases, and 11 bases lay between the germline ends. Germline CDR1 reads SGHRS; CDR2 reads YFSETQ. CDR3 in DNA: TGCGCCAGCAGCTTGGTTGGGGGAGGAGAAAAACTGTTTTTT. Amino acid sequence: CASSLVGGGEKLFF.

The V gene is TRBV19, the J gene TRBJ1-2, with a tentative D call TRBD1 (6 bases). CDR3 length: 16 residues. Trimming took 6 bases from V and 8 from J, leaving 25 bases between them. CDR1 and CDR2 from the germline V gene are LNHDA and SQIVND (reference sequence). CDR3 sequence: CASRGGLGRVSHGYTF. The CDR3 DNA sequence: TGTGCCAGTAGAGGGGGGTTAGGCCGTGTATCTCACGGCTACACCTTC.